The 13 T cell receptor beta chains below all came from one sample that was sequenced in a study of CD8 T cells in ankylosing spondylitis. General observations from the study: Ankylosing spondylitis blood appeared to be characterized by a TCR beta motif of fewer than ten highly homologous variants.

No antigen has been identified for these receptors. A single record per CDR3 protein comes from TCRdb applying MiXCR to the 5' RACE reads. The profile shows a few hundred thousand distinct CDR3 sequences, about 16% of them singletons. Material: blood, either unsorted or a sorted T cell fraction (not recorded which). The receptors derive from a male donor with ankylosing spondylitis.

This clonotype came up a few times. The V and J genes are TRBV20-1 and TRBJ2-1, with D perhaps matching TRBD2 (7 bases). The CDR3 is 15 residues long. Between the trimmed V and J ends, which lost 4 bases and 2 bases, there was a span of 15 bases. The germline V gene has CDR1 DFQATT and CDR2 SNEGSKA (reference sequence). DNA for the CDR3: TGCAGTGCTACCCGAGGGAGGGGGGCCTACAATGAGCAGTTCTTC. Translated, it gives CSATRGRGAYNEQFF.

This rearrangement joins TRBV4-3 to TRBJ2-2, with D possibly TRBD2 on 6 matching bases. V lost 0 bases and J lost 1, with 15 bases in between. CDR3 size: 18 residues. The germline V gene has CDR1 LGHNA and CDR2 YSLEER. The CDR3: CASSQEVASRENTGELFF. The CDR3, as DNA: TGCGCCAGCAGCCAAGAGGTCGCGTCGCGGGAGAACACCGGGGAGCTGTTTTTT.

The genes are TRBV5-6 and TRBJ2-5; D gene uncertain. The CDR3 is 13 amino acids. CDR1 is SGHDT, CDR2 YYEEEE, per germline. The ends were cut back, 2 bases at V and 5 bases at J, with 10 bases in the middle. CDR3 amino acids: CASSFKRAETQYF. The DNA of the CDR3 is TGTGCCAGCAGCTTTAAAAGGGCGGAGACCCAGTACTTC. The full variable domain, with the rest looked up from reference TRBV5-6 and TRBJ2-5, is DAGVTQSPTHLIKTRGQQVTLRCSPKSGHDTVSWYQQALGQGPQFIFQYYEEEERQRGNFPDRFSGHQFPNYSSELNVNALLLGDSALYLCASSFKRAETQYFGPGTRLLVL.

CDR3 amino acids: CASSQIPGREQYF. The CDR3, as DNA: TGTGCCAGCAGTCAAATACCTGGGAGGGAGCAGTACTTC. The chain has TRBV7-2 and TRBJ2-7, with D possibly matching TRBD2 (6 bases). The germline V and J ends were trimmed by 6 bases and 7 bases, with 16 bases remaining between them. This CDR3 spans 13 amino acids. Germline V lookup: CDR1 SGHTA, CDR2 FQGNSA.

The sample holds a few counts of this clonotype. V and J are TRBV4-1 and TRBJ2-2, with D perhaps matching TRBD1 or TRBD2 (6 bases each). With 7 bases removed from V and 2 bases from J, the gap between germline ends came to 8 bases. Germline V CDR1 and CDR2: MGHRA, YSYEKL. This CDR3 is built from 13 residues. The CDR3 bases are TGCGCCAGCACCGGGGGCAACACCGGGGAGCTGTTTTTT. Translated, it gives CASTGGNTGELFF.

In its sample, this clonotype was seen a few times. CDR3 in amino acids: CASSPSGTSGSSYNEQFF. The CDR3 coding sequence is TGCGCCAGCAGCCCGTCGGGGACTAGCGGGAGCTCCTACAATGAGCAGTTCTTC. The chain employs TRBV4-1 and TRBJ2-1, with TRBD2 identical over 14 bases. Trimming at V came to 4 bases and at J to 0 bases, leaving 5 bases not matched to a gene. The V gene's germline CDR1 is MGHRA and CDR2 YSYEKL. This CDR3 has 18 amino acids.

In nucleotides, the CDR3 is TGTGCCAGGTTCCCCGGGACAGCGCGAAACAATGAGCAGTTCTTC. This codes for CARFPGTARNNEQFF. V and J are TRBV25-1 and TRBJ2-1; 7 bases agree with TRBD1. The CDR3 totals 15 residues. Losses at the gene ends were 9 bases for V and 5 bases for J; bases not matched to a gene: 13. Germline values: CDR1 MGHDK, CDR2 SYGVNS.

This clonotype was picked up a small number of times. The chain combines TRBV12-3 or TRBV12-4 with TRBJ2-3; TRBD2 matches 16 bases. The CDR3 totals 19 residues. V dropped 5 bases and J dropped 4; count of bases not matched to a gene: 12. CDR3 in DNA: TGTGCCAGCAGTCCCCCGGGGGGACTAGCGGGAGGGTTTCCAGATACGCAGTATTTT. This encodes CASSPPGGLAGGFPDTQYF.

V is TRBV4-1 and J is TRBJ2-5, with D perhaps TRBD1 (5 bases). V was trimmed by 4 bases and J by 1 base, leaving 16 bases between them. The CDR3 consists of 16 residues. Germline V CDR1 and CDR2: MGHRA, YSYEKL. The CDR3 DNA reads as TGCGCCAGCAGCCCCCGACAGAGCTTCACCCAAGAGACCCAGTACTTC. Translating it yields CASSPRQSFTQETQYF.

This clonotype was picked up a small number of times. This chain uses TRBV7-9 with TRBJ2-3; D gene ambiguous. The CDR3 has 12 residues. Looked up from germline, CDR1 is SEHNR and CDR2 is FQNEAQ (reference sequence). V was shortened by 6 bases and J by 2 bases, with 6 bases between the two germline ends. The CDR3 DNA reads as TGTGCCAGCAGTACGCCCACAGATACGCAGTATTTT. Translated, it gives CASSTPTDTQYF.

Only a few counts were recorded for this clonotype. The J gene is TRBJ2-7, the V gene TRBV25-1; D gene uncertain. CDR1 MGHDK and CDR2 SYGVNS come from the germline V gene. Trimming took off 3 bases at V and 4 bases at J, with 10 bases between the two ends. This CDR3 has 13 residues. The CDR3 region has the DNA TGTGCCAGCAGTGACCCGAGGAGTTACGAGCAGTACTTC. This codes for CASSDPRSYEQYF.

The chain combines TRBV4-3 with TRBJ2-7; D remains unclear. CDR3 size: 15 residues. V lost 3 bases, J lost 6 bases, and 18 bases lay in between. CDR1 and CDR2 from the germline V gene are LGHNA and YSLEER. The CDR3 DNA reads as TGCGCCAGCAGCCAGGAGTGGAGTAACTTTGGCGAGCAGTACTTC. This gives the protein CASSQEWSNFGEQYF.

This clonotype was seen a handful of times. V gene TRBV20-1 combines with J gene TRBJ2-1; perhaps TRBD1 as D (6 bases). V gave up 5 bases and J gave up 0 bases, with 14 bases separating them. Per germline, CDR1 DFQATT and CDR2 SNEGSKA (reference sequence). There are 15 residues in the CDR3. CDR3 bases: TGCAGTGCTTGCAACAGGGAGAGCTCCTACAATGAGCAGTTCTTC. Translation gives CSACNRESSYNEQFF.